Presented here are 21 T cell receptor beta chains from one specimen sequenced in a study of blood T cells in healthy people across ages. With a J-beta primer mix and a sample-barcoded 5' primer, a second PCR ran about 6 to 11 cycles. Each CDR3 protein gets one entry after TCRdb re-called the 5' RACE reads with MiXCR. The sample has 1.5 million to 2 million distinct CDR3 sequences, around 35% seen once; the top ten hold around 11%. Sequencing was performed on blood. These receptors were collected from a young woman in good health.

This chain joins TRBV20-1 and TRBJ2-5; a possible D gene is TRBD1 (5 bases). The germline V gene encodes CDR1 DFQATT and CDR2 SNEGSKA (reference sequence). This CDR3 has 14 amino acids. The germline V and J ends were trimmed by 6 bases and 9 bases, with 23 bases remaining between them. CDR3 sequence reads: CSALLDSQTQSQYF. Written as DNA, the CDR3 is TGCAGTGCCCTCCTAGACAGCCAGACCCAATCCCAGTACTTC.

As to this clonotype: Germline and junction disagree at one end, which may indicate a read error. The J gene is TRBJ1-1, the V gene TRBV9; D might be TRBD1 (5 bases). This CDR3 region has 19 residues. CDR1 and CDR2 from the germline V gene are SGDLS and YYNGEE. The CDR3 loop reads CASSPIPSRVNQANTEALF. CDR3 bases: TGTGCCAGCAGCCCCATCCCGAGCAGGGTGAATCAGGCGAACACTGAAGCTCTCTTT.

Concerning this clonotype: At one end, the junction sequence differs from germline, possibly due to a read error. This chain links TRBV5-1 with TRBJ2-1; weak D call: TRBD2 (5 bases). The CDR3 length is 13 residues. CDR1 and CDR2 (germline): SGHRS, YFSETQ. The CDR3 region has the DNA TGCGCCAGCAGCTCCCCGACTAACAATGAGCGGTTCTTC. This sequence encodes CASSSPTNNERFF.

The genes are TRBV12-3 or TRBV12-4 and TRBJ2-1; 10 bases fit TRBD2. V lost 7 bases to trimming and J lost 4 bases; unmatched junction nucleotides: 16. The CDR3 totals 18 residues. In nucleotides, the CDR3 is TGTGCCAGCACCCTAGGGGAAACTAGCGGGGTTGGTTACAATGAGCAGTTCTTC. Residues: CASTLGETSGVGYNEQFF.

The CDR3 region is CASSDSGAKQFF. CDR3 coding DNA: TGTGCCAGCAGCGATAGCGGGGCCAAGCAGTTCTTC. This chain uses TRBV6-2 or TRBV6-3 with TRBJ2-1; 8 positions match TRBD2. This CDR3 comprises 12 residues. Germline V gene lookup returns CDR1 MNHEY and CDR2 SVGEGT. V gave up 6 bases and J gave up 11 bases; unmatched junction bases: 6.

This clonotype occurred many times. The gene calls are TRBV29-1 and TRBJ2-5; D unclear. The CDR3 contains 12 residues. Trimming left V 4 bases short and J 5 bases short, with 11 bases between. Germline CDR1 is SQVTM and CDR2 is ANQGSEA. CDR3 protein: CSVGSLMETQYF. CDR3 coding DNA: TGCAGCGTTGGGAGTCTGATGGAGACCCAGTACTTC.

This clonotype was observed a few times. The gene calls are TRBV20-1 and TRBJ1-2, with 10 positions matching TRBD1. V lost 6 bases, J lost 7 bases, and 5 bases stayed unmatched. In germline, CDR1 is DFQATT, CDR2 SNEGSKA (reference sequence). CDR3 size: 12 residues. CDR3 sequence reads: CSAGGQGSGYTF. DNA for the CDR3: TGCAGTGCGGGGGGACAGGGGAGTGGCTACACCTTC.

This clonotype occurred a few times. The rearrangement links TRBV6-1 to TRBJ2-6; D might be TRBD2 (5 bases). Germline loops: CDR1 MNHNS, CDR2 SASEGT. V was cut by 8 bases and J by 0 bases, with 8 bases left in between. CDR3 length: 14 amino acids. The CDR3 loop is CASRGDSGANVLTF. In nucleotides, the CDR3 is TGTGCCAGCCGGGGAGACTCTGGGGCCAACGTCCTGACTTTC.

The rearrangement links TRBV27 to TRBJ2-7, with D perhaps TRBD2 (6 bases). This CDR3 is 15 amino acids long. CDR1 is MNHEY, CDR2 SMNVEV, per germline (reference sequence). Trimming cost V 5 bases and J 4 bases, with 18 bases left between them. CDR3: CASSTTARAGYEQYF. The CDR3 coding sequence is TGTGCCAGCAGTACAACCGCCAGGGCGGGGTACGAGCAGTACTTC.

The chain is built from TRBV2 and TRBJ1-1, with a possible D match to TRBD1 (6 bases). Germline CDR1 reads SNHLY; CDR2 reads FYNNEI. This CDR3 contains 15 residues. V was trimmed by 7 bases and J by 1 base, leaving 16 bases between them. The CDR3 DNA reads TGTGCCAGCACCCCATCAGGACAGAGGAACACTGAAGCTTTCTTT. It translates to CASTPSGQRNTEAFF.

The V call is TRBV9, the J call TRBJ1-2, with TRBD1 as a possible D gene (5 bases). The CDR3 sequence is 17 residues long. Germline loops: CDR1 SGDLS, CDR2 YYNGEE. Trimming pared 0 bases from V and 1 base from J, leaving 16 bases between. Here the CDR3 DNA reads TGTGCCAGCAGCGTAGGGGGCCCTGGACCGAATAACTATGGCTACACCTTC. It translates to CASSVGGPGPNNYGYTF.

The chain has TRBV10-2 and TRBJ2-7; 7 nucleotides agree with TRBD1. Germline V CDR1 and CDR2: WSHSY, SAAADI. The ends lost 4 bases at V and 0 bases at J; junction bases unmatched: 12. The CDR3 totals 17 residues. CDR3 residues: CASSASYRGRHSYEQYF. Written as DNA, the CDR3 is TGCGCCAGCAGTGCATCTTACAGGGGAAGGCACTCCTACGAGCAGTACTTC.

V is TRBV6-5 and J is TRBJ1-5; a possible D gene is TRBD1 (6 bases). The V end was cut by 6 bases, the J end by 4 bases, with 16 bases between. CDR3 length equals 15 residues. CDR1 MNHEY and CDR2 SVGAGI come from the germline V gene. CDR3 nucleotide sequence: TGTGCCAGCAGCCTCCGGGGGGGCTTGAATCAGCCCCAGCATTTT. This encodes CASSLRGGLNQPQHF.

The chain couples TRBV20-1 to TRBJ2-5; no definite D call. The CDR3 sequence is 12 residues long. Trimming left V 6 bases short and J 1 base short, with 9 bases between. In germline, CDR1 is DFQATT, CDR2 SNEGSKA (reference sequence). CDR3 DNA sequence: TGCAGTGCCACACACCGCCAAGAGACCCAGTACTTC. This translates into CSATHRQETQYF.

This clonotype was detected ten times or more. The chain links TRBV27 to TRBJ2-5, with TRBD2 matching 7 bases. Losses at the gene ends were 6 bases for V and 6 bases for J; bases not matched to a gene: 10. The CDR3 spans 14 residues. CDR1 and CDR2 from the germline V gene are MNHEY and SMNVEV (reference sequence). The CDR3 is CASSPRRGSQTQYF. CDR3 bases: TGTGCCAGCAGCCCACGGCGGGGGTCACAGACCCAGTACTTC.

This clonotype was recorded at least ten times. The chain couples TRBV4-1 to TRBJ2-3; D is undetermined. Trimming took 4 bases from V and 3 from J, leaving 17 bases between them. Germline-derived CDR1 and CDR2 are MGHRA and YSYEKL. The CDR3 length is 16 residues. The CDR3 loop reads CASSRTALGTTDTQYF. The CDR3 DNA reads TGCGCCAGCAGCCGCACAGCACTGGGAACTACAGATACGCAGTATTTT.

In its sample, this clonotype was seen a few times. This chain links TRBV7-2 with TRBJ2-2; 8 nucleotides agree with TRBD1. This CDR3 contains 15 residues. Germline trimming cut 4 bases from V and 1 base from J; bases unmatched to any gene: 2. Germline-derived CDR1 and CDR2 are SGHTA and FQGNSA. The CDR3 nucleotides are TGTGCCAGCAGCTCGACAGGGGAGAACACCGGGGAGCTGTTTTTT. It yields the protein CASSSTGENTGELFF.

In its sample, this clonotype was seen a few times. The chain links TRBV20-1 to TRBJ2-5; 10 bases line up with TRBD2. V shed 7 bases and J 4 bases; nucleotides not matched to a gene: 9. Germline lookup yields CDR1 DFQATT and CDR2 SNEGSKA (reference sequence). The CDR3 loop spans 14 amino acids. Here the CDR3 DNA reads TGCAGTGAACAGCTAGCGGGGGTTGGAGAGACCCAGTACTTC. Its protein is CSEQLAGVGETQYF.

The rearrangement joins TRBV5-1 to TRBJ2-3; TRBD2 might be the D (7 bases). Germline V gene lookup returns CDR1 SGHRS and CDR2 YFSETQ. The CDR3 has 15 residues. Between the trimmed V and J ends, which lost 4 bases and 5 bases, there was a span of 17 bases. The CDR3 is CASSASGEGVDTQYF. The CDR3 DNA is TGCGCCAGCAGCGCCTCAGGGGAGGGCGTAGATACGCAGTATTTT.

The chain couples TRBV25-1 to TRBJ2-7; D is uncertain. Between the trimmed V and J ends, which lost 3 bases and 0 bases, there was a span of 12 bases. The length of the CDR3 is 15 residues. Germline V CDR1 and CDR2: MGHDK, SYGVNS. CDR3 in amino acids: CASSDSDSSSYEQYF. The CDR3 DNA sequence: TGTGCCAGCAGTGATTCAGACTCGAGCTCCTACGAGCAGTACTTC.

Worth noting for this clonotype: Relative to the germline gene, one junction end is altered; a read error may explain this. The V call is TRBV7-9, the J call TRBJ2-1; D uncertain. CDR1 and CDR2 from the germline V gene are SEHNR and FQNEAQ (reference sequence). The CDR3 is 11 amino acids. Written as DNA, the CDR3 is TGTACCAGCAGCTTTAGGGCTGAGCAGTTCTTC. It is translated as CTSSFRAEQFF.